This T cell receptor (beta chain) is from a study of OX40 agonist ivuxolimab in advanced cancers. Looking at the study overall: Checkpoint inhibitors had been given previously to approximately 41% of patients.

About this clone: What it recognizes is unknown.

TCRdb's copy holds only in-frame clones and misses some; the assay was immunoSEQ multiplex PCR. Here the sample spans some 63,000 clones, 75% to 90% being singletons. The study's findings and limits: In CD8+ T cells, expanded clones were on average more numerous than in CD4+.

The ends were cut back, 1 base at V and 6 bases at J, with 10 bases in the middle. The CDR3 is made up of 14 amino acids. CDR1 and CDR2 (germline): SGHTA, FQGNSA. The chain joins TRBV7-2 to TRBJ1-3, with TRBD1 as a possible D gene (5 bases). The sample in question was CD4+ or CD8+ T cells sorted from blood, obtained in a trial of the OX40 agonist ivuxolimab. This receptor was obtained from an adult with an advanced solid tumor such as melanoma, head and neck, liver or kidney cancer. The CDR3 DNA reads TGTGCCAGCAGCTTAGAGTCAGGGACAAACACCATATATTTT. Translated: CASSLESGTNTIYF.